This T cell receptor (beta chain) was profiled in a study of Tregs in tolerant kidney transplant recipients. The protocol was immunoSEQ multiplex PCR, while the TCRdb copy is restricted to in-frame clones and leaves out a portion. This table has more than 90,000 clones, roughly 93% appearing once. Germline V gives CDR1 SGHRS, CDR2 YFSETQ. This CDR3 region has 15 residues. Unmatched junction bases numbered 7, after V lost 4 bases and J lost 4 bases. Mixed chimerism was transient after nonmyeloablative marrow transplants from related graft donors. The receptor comes from a human patient who received a combined kidney and bone marrow transplant. Some T cells may trace back to the graft donor. This chain connects TRBV5-1 to TRBJ2-7; 11 bases line up with TRBD2. The sequencing here drew on CD4+ T cells from blood (PBMCs), taken 12 months after the transplant. In DNA, the CDR3 is TGCGCCAGCAGCCTCTCGACTAGCGGGGAGTACGAGCAGTACTTC. Translated: CASSLSTSGEYEQYF.